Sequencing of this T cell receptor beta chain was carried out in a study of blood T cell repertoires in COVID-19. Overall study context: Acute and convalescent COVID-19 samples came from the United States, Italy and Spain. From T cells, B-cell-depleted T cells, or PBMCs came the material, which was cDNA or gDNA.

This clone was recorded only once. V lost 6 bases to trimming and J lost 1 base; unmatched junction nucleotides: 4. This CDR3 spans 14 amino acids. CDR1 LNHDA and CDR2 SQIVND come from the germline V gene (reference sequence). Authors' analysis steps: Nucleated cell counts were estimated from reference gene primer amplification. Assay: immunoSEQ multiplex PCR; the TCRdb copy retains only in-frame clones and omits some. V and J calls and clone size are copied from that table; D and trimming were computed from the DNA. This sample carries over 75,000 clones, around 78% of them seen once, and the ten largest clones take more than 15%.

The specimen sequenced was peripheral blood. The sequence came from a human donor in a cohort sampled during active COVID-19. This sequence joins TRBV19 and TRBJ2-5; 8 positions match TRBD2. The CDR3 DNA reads TGTGCCAGTAGCAGAACTAGCGGCCAAGAGACCCAGTACTTC. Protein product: CASSRTSGQETQYF.